This TCR beta chain was recorded in a study of blood T cell repertoires in COVID-19. This clone is a singleton in its sample. Additional DNA sequences in this sample encode the identical CDR3. In the original processing: Reference gene primer amplification gave nucleated cell count estimates. Here immunoSEQ multiplex PCR was the method, and the copy in TCRdb shows in-frame clones only, minus some. V, J and clone size are those of that table, while D and trimming were read from the DNA. Of hundreds of thousands of clones listed, less than 90% are singletons. The material sequenced was PBMCs or T cells enriched from blood (not recorded which). This TCR was sampled from a woman in her fifties or sixties who had recovered from COVID-19.

CDR3 coding DNA: TGCGCCAGCAGCTCACAGGTGAACACTGAAGCTTTCTTT. Its translation is CASSSQVNTEAFF. The V call is TRBV5-1, the J call TRBJ1-1; a possible D gene is TRBD1 (5 bases). This CDR3 is built from 13 residues. The V gene's germline CDR1 is SGHRS and CDR2 YFSETQ. The V end lost 3 bases, the J end lost 0 bases, and 6 bases lay between the germline ends.